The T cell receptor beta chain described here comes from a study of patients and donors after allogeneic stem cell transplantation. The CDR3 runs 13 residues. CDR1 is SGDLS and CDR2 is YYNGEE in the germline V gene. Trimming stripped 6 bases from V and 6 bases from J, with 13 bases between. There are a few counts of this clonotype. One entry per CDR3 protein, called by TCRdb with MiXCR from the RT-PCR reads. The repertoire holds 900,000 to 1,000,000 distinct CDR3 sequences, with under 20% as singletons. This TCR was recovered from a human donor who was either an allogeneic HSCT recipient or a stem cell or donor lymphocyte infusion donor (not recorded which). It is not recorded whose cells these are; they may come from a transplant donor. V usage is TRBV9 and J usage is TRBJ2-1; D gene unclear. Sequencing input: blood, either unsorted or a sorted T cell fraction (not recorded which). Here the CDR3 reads CASTRRVGNEQFF. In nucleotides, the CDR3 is TGTGCCAGCACTCGCAGAGTGGGCAATGAGCAGTTCTTC.